Below, 3 T cell receptor beta chains from the same sample are listed, as sequenced in a study of human T cells and chemical hapten exposure. MiXCR, run by TCRdb on the RACE reads, gives a single entry per CDR3 protein. Of 350,000 or so distinct CDR3 sequences listed, 6% to 8.5% are singletons. Time point denoted: patch test 1, 2 weeks after DPC sensitization. Treatment noted: therapeutic diphenylcyclopropenone sensitization with weekly scalp DPC. Sample: whole blood, taken in connection with sensitization to the hapten diphenylcyclopropenone (DPC). The receptors here all came from a woman aged 18-35 years with alopecia areata. Some clones in this sample may be carry-over from other donors' samples.

The chain has TRBV11-1 and TRBJ2-1; D possibly corresponds to TRBD2 (6 bases). Germline V CDR1 and CDR2: SGHAT, FQDESV (reference sequence). The ends were cut back, 0 bases at V and 5 bases at J, with 14 bases in the middle. This CDR3 spans 16 amino acids. The CDR3 region has the DNA TGTGCCAGCAGCTTAGCGCGGGACCACCGACACAATGAGCAGTTCTTC. Its protein is CASSLARDHRHNEQFF.

The sample holds many counts of this clonotype. This chain uses TRBV4-3 with TRBJ2-3, with 8 positions matching TRBD2. The V and J ends lost 4 bases and 4 bases, in that order; junction bases with no gene match: 4. Germline CDR1 reads LGHNA; CDR2 reads YSLEER. CDR3 length: 14 amino acids. This CDR3 reads CASSPGLGSDTQYF. CDR3 sequence (DNA): TGCGCCAGCAGCCCGGGACTAGGTTCAGATACGCAGTATTTT.

This clonotype came up many times. The J gene is TRBJ2-4, the V gene TRBV7-2; 7 bases line up with TRBD1. Germline-derived CDR1 and CDR2 are SGHTA and FQGNSA. The V segment lost 2 bases and the J segment 0 bases; nucleotides outside the gene matches: 10. The CDR3 is 18 residues long. As DNA, the CDR3 is TGTGCCAGCAGCTTAAACAGGGGACAAACTCTAGCCAAAAACATTCAGTACTTC. Translation gives CASSLNRGQTLAKNIQYF.